The clone carrying this T cell receptor beta chain was picked up a small number of times. Assay used: immunoSEQ multiplex PCR; TCRdb lists only in-frame clones, some missing. The data hold about 78,000 clones, with approximately 86% observed a single time. The germline V gene encodes CDR1 MNHEY and CDR2 SVGEGT. The CDR3 runs 13 residues. The germline V and J ends were trimmed by 5 bases and 2 bases, with 9 bases remaining between them. This sample was included in a study of blood T cell repertoires in COVID-19. Study-level background: The study drew acute and convalescent COVID-19 samples from the United States, Italy and Spain. The cDNA or gDNA used as material had been derived from T cells, B-cell-depleted T cells, or PBMCs.

The chain carries TRBV6-2 or TRBV6-3 and TRBJ1-2, with no clear D. The sample taken for sequencing was peripheral blood. The TCR was taken from a man between 50 and 59 years old with active or convalescent COVID-19. CDR3 sequence: CASSPDINYGYTF. CDR3 in DNA: TGTGCCAGCAGTCCAGACATAAACTATGGCTACACCTTC.